Below, 24 T cell receptor beta chains from the same sample are listed, as sequenced in a study of cytomegalovirus exposure and HLA in healthy donors. TCRdb's copy holds only in-frame clones and misses some; the assay was immunoSEQ multiplex PCR. The data contain approximately 58,000 clones, 75% to 95% of them seen just once; the ten biggest clones take up over 2%. The specimen sequenced was PBMCs. Source of these receptors: a woman in her thirties in good health and CMV-seronegative.

V usage is TRBV19 and J usage is TRBJ1-1; D is perhaps TRBD1 (5 bases). V lost 1 base, J lost 1 base, and 7 bases lay in between. Germline V lookup: CDR1 LNHDA, CDR2 SQIVND (reference sequence). CDR3 length: 14 amino acids. The CDR3 here is CASSIGGQNTEAFF. CDR3 DNA sequence: TGTGCCAGTAGTATAGGAGGACAGAACACTGAAGCTTTCTTT.

The chain combines TRBV29-1 with TRBJ2-3; 7 nucleotides match TRBD1. Germline V CDR1 and CDR2: SQVTM, ANQGSEA. CDR3 length: 15 amino acids. Trimming at V came to 5 bases and at J to 1 base, leaving 9 bases not matched to a gene. The CDR3 reads CSVSLDRDGTDTQYF. The CDR3 region has the DNA TGCAGCGTTAGTCTAGACAGGGACGGCACAGATACGCAGTATTTT.

V is TRBV30 and J is TRBJ1-1, with D possibly matching TRBD1 (6 bases). Germline values: CDR1 GTSNPN, CDR2 SVGIG (reference sequence). V shed 4 bases and J shed 2 bases, with 11 bases lying between them. CDR3 length equals 13 residues. The CDR3 spells CAWMPGDNTEAFF. Written as DNA, the CDR3 is TGTGCCTGGATGCCAGGGGACAACACTGAAGCTTTCTTT.

The chain recombines TRBV11-2 with TRBJ2-3, with 7 bases aligning to TRBD2. The CDR3 runs 12 residues. Per germline, CDR1 SGHAT and CDR2 FQNNGV. J gave up 5 bases and V 5 bases, and 1 base lay outside the gene matches. In DNA, the CDR3 is TGTGCCAGCAGCAGCGGGATAGATACGCAGTATTTT. The encoded protein is CASSSGIDTQYF.

The J gene is TRBJ2-3, the V gene TRBV29-1; 10 bases are shared with TRBD2. The V gene's germline CDR1 is SQVTM and CDR2 ANQGSEA. The CDR3 runs 16 residues. V shed 3 bases, J shed 4 bases, and the junction held 10 bases outside the gene matches. In DNA, the CDR3 is TGCAGCGTTGATGTTCCGCTAGCGGGAGTGTCAGATACGCAGTATTTT. Its protein is CSVDVPLAGVSDTQYF.

This chain joins TRBV23-1 and TRBJ2-1, with 9 positions matching TRBD1. TRBV23-1 is annotated as an ORF whose role is uncertain. This CDR3 spans 15 amino acids. J lost 4 bases, V lost 8 bases, and 9 bases had no gene match. The CDR3 coding sequence is TGCGCCAGCGGATTACAGGGGGCGAGATACAATGAGCAGTTCTTC. Translated, it gives CASGLQGARYNEQFF.

This rearrangement joins TRBV27 to TRBJ1-1; tentative D call: TRBD1 (5 bases). The V end lost 4 bases, the J end lost 2 bases, and 11 bases lay between the germline ends. The CDR3 has 14 residues. Looked up from germline, CDR1 is MNHEY and CDR2 is SMNVEV (reference sequence). DNA of the CDR3: TGTGCCAGCAGTTCCCCAGACAGAAACACTGAAGCTTTCTTT. It is translated as CASSSPDRNTEAFF.

The rearrangement joins TRBV15 to TRBJ2-3, with 9 bases identical to TRBD2. J was trimmed by 6 bases and V by 0 bases; bases with no gene match: 4. The CDR3 loop spans 15 amino acids. Germline CDR1 and CDR2: LNHNV and YYDKDF (reference sequence). CDR3 nucleotide sequence: TGTGCCACCAGCAGAGATAGCGGGAGCGCGGATACGCAGTATTTT. Amino acid sequence: CATSRDSGSADTQYF.

The V and J genes are TRBV30 and TRBJ2-1, with 10 positions matching TRBD2. V shed 3 bases and J 5 bases; nucleotides not matched to a gene: 4. CDR1 is GTSNPN, CDR2 SVGIG, per germline (reference sequence). This CDR3 has 14 amino acids. This CDR3 reads CAWSYTSGNNEQFF. CDR3 nucleotide sequence: TGTGCCTGGAGCTACACTAGCGGGAACAATGAGCAGTTCTTC.

Worth noting for this clone: A read error may produce the germline difference seen at one junction end. This chain connects TRBV7-7 to TRBJ2-3; possibly TRBD2 for D (6 bases). CDR1 and CDR2 from the germline V gene are SSHAT and FNYEAQ (reference sequence). The CDR3 contains 13 residues. This chain's CDR3 is CASSLAEADTQYF. DNA for the CDR3: TGTGCCAGCAGTTTAGCGGAGGCAGATACGCAGTATTTT.

V and J are TRBV5-4 and TRBJ2-5; D not resolved. Germline values: CDR1 SGHNT, CDR2 YYREEE (reference sequence). This CDR3 spans 13 amino acids. Trimming stripped 4 bases from V and 2 bases from J, with 9 bases between. CDR3 sequence reads: CASSLRSQETQYF. The DNA for the CDR3 is TGTGCCAGCAGCCTAAGGAGTCAAGAGACCCAGTACTTC.

The genes are TRBV18 and TRBJ2-5; D is perhaps TRBD2 (7 bases). The CDR3 loop spans 16 amino acids. V lost 3 bases to trimming and J lost 3 bases, with 17 bases between them. The germline V gene encodes CDR1 KGHSH and CDR2 LQKENI. The CDR3 region is CASSPFKGGAEETQYF. The CDR3 bases are TGTGCCAGCTCACCTTTCAAGGGGGGGGCGGAAGAGACCCAGTACTTC. Full variable domain (outside the CDR3, taken from reference TRBV18 and TRBJ2-5): NAGVMQNPRHLVRRRGQEARLRCSPMKGHSHVYWYRQLPEEGLKFMVYLQKENIIDESGMPKERFSAEFPKEGPSILRIQQVVRGDSAAYFCASSPFKGGAEETQYFGPGTRLLVL.

The chain recombines TRBV7-6 with TRBJ2-1; tentative D call: TRBD2 (5 bases). The CDR3 extends over 17 amino acids. Germline assignment: CDR1 SGHVS and CDR2 FNYEAQ. V was shortened by 3 bases and J by 1 base, with 16 bases between the two germline ends. This chain's CDR3 is CASSFFSGNKSYNEQFF. In nucleotides, the CDR3 is TGTGCCAGCAGCTTCTTTTCCGGGAATAAGTCCTACAATGAGCAGTTCTTC.

The chain employs TRBV5-1 and TRBJ2-1; TRBD2 matches at 15 bases. There are 12 residues in the CDR3. J gave up 12 bases and V 8 bases, and 3 bases lay outside the gene matches. Germline CDR1 and CDR2: SGHRS and YFSETQ. In DNA, the CDR3 is TGCGCCAGGGGACTAGCGGGAGGAGTGCAGTTCTTC. Amino acids: CARGLAGGVQFF.

J is TRBJ2-5 and V is TRBV6-1, with D uncertain. CDR3 length: 12 residues. Germline loops: CDR1 MNHNS, CDR2 SASEGT. V lost 4 bases and J lost 7, with 10 bases in between. CDR3 bases: TGTGCCAGCAGTGGGGCCACGTGGACCCAGTACTTC. Residues: CASSGATWTQYF.

This chain connects TRBV7-9 to TRBJ2-7; 9 bases are shared with TRBD1. This CDR3 has 15 amino acids. V dropped 6 bases and J dropped 2; count of bases not matched to a gene: 8. Germline V gene data show CDR1 as SEHNR and CDR2 as FQNEAQ (reference sequence). The CDR3 DNA reads as TGTGCCAGCAGTTTGGGACAGGGCCCTCCCTACGAGCAGTACTTC. Residues: CASSLGQGPPYEQYF.

This chain links TRBV7-9 with TRBJ1-2; 7 bases are shared with TRBD1. There are 14 residues in the CDR3. Germline CDR1 SEHNR, CDR2 FQNEAQ (reference sequence). Trimming at V came to 1 base and at J to 7 bases, leaving 6 bases not matched to a gene. Here the CDR3 DNA reads TGTGCCAGCAGCTTAGATGGGACAGCTTTTGGCTACACCTTC. Its translation: CASSLDGTAFGYTF.

The chain has TRBV5-6 and TRBJ2-5; 10 nucleotides agree with TRBD1. Germline lookup yields CDR1 SGHDT and CDR2 YYEEEE. The CDR3 loop spans 16 amino acids. V lost 0 bases to trimming and J lost 5 bases; unmatched junction nucleotides: 7. This chain's CDR3 is CASSLGGTGVRETQYF. CDR3 coding DNA: TGTGCCAGCAGCTTGGGGGGGACAGGGGTACGGGAGACCCAGTACTTC.

V gene TRBV5-4 combines with J gene TRBJ2-1; D might be TRBD2 (6 bases). Per germline, CDR1 SGHNT and CDR2 YYREEE (reference sequence). The CDR3 has 18 amino acids. Trimming shortened V by 1 base and J by 0 bases, and 17 bases separated the two germline ends. Here the CDR3 reads CASSLISGPVFSYNEQFF. Written as DNA, the CDR3 is TGTGCCAGCAGCTTGATAAGCGGGCCGGTTTTCTCCTACAATGAGCAGTTCTTC.

This chain uses TRBV19 with TRBJ2-1, with a possible D match to TRBD1 (6 bases). V lost 5 bases to trimming and J lost 0 bases, with 17 bases between them. Germline CDR1 is LNHDA and CDR2 is SQIVND (reference sequence). The CDR3 extends over 17 amino acids. The CDR3 DNA follows: TGTGCCAGTAGTGTTTCAGGGGTAGCAGCCTCCTACAATGAGCAGTTCTTC. This encodes CASSVSGVAASYNEQFF. The full variable domain, in which reference TRBV19 and TRBJ2-1 provide the parts outside the CDR3, is DGGITQSPKYLFRKEGQNVTLSCEQNLNHDAMYWYRQDPGQGLRLIYYSQIVNDFQKGDIAEGYSVSREKKESFPLTVTSAQKNPTAFYLCASSVSGVAASYNEQFFGPGTRLTVL.

The rearrangement links TRBV15 to TRBJ2-7; 9 positions match TRBD1. Losses at the gene ends were 0 bases for V and 4 bases for J; bases not matched to a gene: 7. Germline CDR1 reads LNHNV; CDR2 reads YYDKDF (reference sequence). The CDR3 sequence is 16 residues long. CDR3 nucleotides: TGTGCCACCAGCAGAGATCGCACAGGGGGCAAGTACGAGCAGTACTTC. Translating gives CATSRDRTGGKYEQYF.

The chain links TRBV15 to TRBJ2-1; TRBD2 is a possible D gene (6 bases). The CDR3 runs 17 residues. Looked up from germline, CDR1 is LNHNV and CDR2 is YYDKDF (reference sequence). Trimming removed 0 bases at V and 0 bases at J, with 12 bases between. Here the CDR3 DNA reads TGTGCCACCAGCAGAGATCTTCCCGGGAGCTCCTACAATGAGCAGTTCTTC. It yields the protein CATSRDLPGSSYNEQFF. The full variable domain, completed using reference TRBV15 and TRBJ2-1, is DAMVIQNPRYQVTQFGKPVTLSCSQTLNHNVMYWYQQKSSQAPKLLFHYYDKDFNNEADTPDNFQSRRPNTSFCFLDIRSPGLGDTAMYLCATSRDLPGSSYNEQFFGPGTRLTVL.

This chain joins TRBV19 and TRBJ2-3; TRBD2 is a possible D gene (6 bases). CDR1 and CDR2 from the germline V gene are LNHDA and SQIVND (reference sequence). Between the trimmed V and J ends, which lost 3 bases and 2 bases, there was a span of 9 bases. CDR3 size: 14 residues. The CDR3 coding sequence is TGTGCCAGTAGTATGGCGGGATCCACAGATACGCAGTATTTT. It yields the protein CASSMAGSTDTQYF. Together with reference TRBV19 and TRBJ2-3, the CDR3 gives the full variable domain: DGGITQSPKYLFRKEGQNVTLSCEQNLNHDAMYWYRQDPGQGLRLIYYSQIVNDFQKGDIAEGYSVSREKKESFPLTVTSAQKNPTAFYLCASSMAGSTDTQYFGPGTRLTVL.

The chain is built from TRBV7-6 and TRBJ2-7; 8 nucleotides agree with TRBD1. Trimming took 1 base from V and 3 from J; bases not matched to a gene: 2. The germline gives CDR1 SGHVS, CDR2 FNYEAQ. The CDR3 contains 14 residues. CDR3 nucleotide sequence: TGTGCCAGCAGCTTAGAAACAGGGGGCTACGAGCAGTACTTC. It yields the protein CASSLETGGYEQYF.